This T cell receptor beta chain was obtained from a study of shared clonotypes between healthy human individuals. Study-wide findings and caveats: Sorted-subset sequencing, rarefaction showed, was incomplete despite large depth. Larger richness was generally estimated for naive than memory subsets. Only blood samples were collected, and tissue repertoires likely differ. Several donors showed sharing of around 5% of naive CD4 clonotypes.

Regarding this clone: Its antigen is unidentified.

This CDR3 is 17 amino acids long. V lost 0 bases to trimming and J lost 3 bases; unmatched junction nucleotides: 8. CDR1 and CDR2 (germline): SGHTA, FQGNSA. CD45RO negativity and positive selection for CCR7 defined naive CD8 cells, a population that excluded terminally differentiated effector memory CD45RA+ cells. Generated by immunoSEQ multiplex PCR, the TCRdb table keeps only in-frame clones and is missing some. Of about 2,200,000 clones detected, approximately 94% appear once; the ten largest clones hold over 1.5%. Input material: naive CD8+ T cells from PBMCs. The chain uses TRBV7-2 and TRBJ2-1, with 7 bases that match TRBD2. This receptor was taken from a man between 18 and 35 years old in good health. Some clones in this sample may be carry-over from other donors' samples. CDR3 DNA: TGTGCCAGCAGCTTAGCTGGCCTAGCGGCCTTCTACAATGAGCAGTTCTTC. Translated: CASSLAGLAAFYNEQFF. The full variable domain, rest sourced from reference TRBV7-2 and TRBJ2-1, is GAGVSQSPSNKVTEKGKDVELRCDPISGHTALYWYRQSLGQGLEFLIYFQGNSAPDKSGLPSDRFSAERTGGSVSTLTIQRTQQEDSAVYLCASSLAGLAAFYNEQFFGPGTRLTVL.